This is a list of T cell receptor beta chains from one sample in a study of T-cell reconstitution after alpha-beta-depleted transplantation in children. TCRdb independently ran MiXCR on the PCR reads; one entry per CDR3 protein. Here the sample spans about 610,000 distinct CDR3 sequences, about 10% being singletons. The sequencing used PBMCs from the stem cell graft donor, collected from the stem cell graft. The receptor source for this set is a human donor who donated a stem cell graft to a child with acute myeloid leukemia. Each CDR3 is given with its conserved first and last residue. The D gene is left open where the match is weak. Only part of the rows carry a size: once, few, many, or a class if the clone is expanded.

J gene,D gene,V gene,clone size,CDR3 protein,CDR3 DNA
TRBJ2-7,.,TRBV20-1,many,CSASPRSTYEQYF,TGCAGTGCTTCTCCGAGAAGTACCTACGAGCAGTACTTC
TRBJ2-3,.,TRBV20-1,many,CSARDFGSLTQYF,TGCAGTGCTAGAGATTTTGGGAGTCTGACGCAGTATTTT
TRBJ2-3,.,TRBV28,few,CASSLLVGVHTQYF,TGTGCCAGCAGTTTATTGGTTGGAGTGCATACGCAGTATTTT
TRBJ1-5,TRBD1,TRBV12-3/TRBV12-4,few,CASSRTGPGQPQHF,TGTGCCAGCAGTCGGACAGGCCCGGGTCAGCCCCAGCATTTT
TRBJ1-6,.,TRBV12-3/TRBV12-4,many,CASSLVGASPLHF,TGTGCCAGCAGTTTAGTCGGGGCCTCGCCCCTCCACTTT
TRBJ2-7,.,TRBV20-1,.,CSAAGSASYEQYF,TGCAGTGCCGCCGGGAGTGCGAGTTACGAGCAGTACTTC
TRBJ2-1,TRBD2,TRBV24-1,.,CATSDWASGRVSNEQFF,TGTGCCACCAGTGATTGGGCTAGCGGGAGGGTGTCCAATGAGCAGTTCTTC
TRBJ2-2,TRBD2,TRBV5-1,.,CASRPALAGNTGELFF,TGCGCCAGCCGCCCCGCACTAGCGGGAAACACCGGGGAGCTGTTTTTT
TRBJ2-5,.,TRBV10-3,many,CAISERDSPQETQYF,TGTGCCATCAGTGAGCGGGACTCGCCCCAAGAGACCCAGTACTTC
TRBJ1-5,TRBD1,TRBV5-1,once,CASSFGTDGQPQHF,TGCGCCAGCAGCTTCGGGACAGATGGTCAGCCCCAGCATTTT
TRBJ2-1,.,TRBV15,few,CATSRRWTTDFSYNEQFF,TGTGCCACCAGCAGAAGGTGGACTACTGACTTCTCCTACAATGAGCAGTTCTTC
TRBJ2-3,TRBD2,TRBV7-3,.,CASSLGLGEGPKSTDTQYF,TGTGCCAGCAGCCTTGGGTTAGGGGAGGGCCCAAAGAGCACAGATACGCAGTATTTT
TRBJ2-1,TRBD2,TRBV24-1,few,CATSDYGSGMDNNEQFF,TGTGCCACCAGTGATTATGGTAGCGGGATGGATAACAATGAGCAGTTCTTC
TRBJ2-7,TRBD1,TRBV5-1,few,CASSPPWPLNRGVHEQYF,TGCGCCAGCAGCCCACCTTGGCCCCTCAACAGGGGAGTTCACGAGCAGTACTTC
TRBJ2-4,.,TRBV20-1,.,CSARGLSSLRDIQYF,TGCAGTGCTAGAGGTCTATCCTCATTACGGGACATTCAGTACTTC
TRBJ1-2,.,TRBV11-2,many,CASSQLRGNYGYTF,TGTGCCAGCAGCCAATTACGGGGTAACTATGGCTACACCTTC
TRBJ2-7,.,TRBV29-1,many,CSVVPGATYEQYF,TGCAGCGTTGTCCCAGGGGCGACCTACGAGCAGTACTTC
TRBJ2-1,.,TRBV7-2,many,CASSFKGGSEQFF,TGTGCCAGCAGCTTTAAAGGGGGGTCTGAGCAGTTCTTC
TRBJ1-1,.,TRBV12-3/TRBV12-4,.,CASSAQGVNTEAFF,TGTGCCAGCAGCGCACAGGGAGTGAACACTGAAGCTTTCTTT
TRBJ1-2,TRBD1,TRBV6-2/TRBV6-3,few,CASSPLQGNGYTF,TGTGCCAGCAGCCCCCTACAGGGGAATGGCTACACCTTC
TRBJ2-7,.,TRBV20-1,few,CSARDLGAGEGNPYEQYF,TGCAGTGCTAGAGATCTAGGAGCGGGCGAGGGGAACCCCTACGAGCAGTACTTC
TRBJ2-7,TRBD2,TRBV10-3,.,CAICEREGEEQYF,TGTGCCATCTGTGAGCGGGAGGGAGAAGAGCAGTACTTC
TRBJ2-1,.,TRBV6-1,many,CASSAPGLGNEQFF,TGTGCCAGCAGTGCCCCGGGTTTAGGGAATGAGCAGTTCTTC
TRBJ2-3,TRBD2,TRBV24-1,many,CATSDSLAEETDTQYF,TGTGCCACCAGTGATTCACTAGCGGAAGAAACAGATACGCAGTATTTT
TRBJ2-7,TRBD2,TRBV9,many,CASSKGLAGPEDEQYF,TGTGCCAGCAGCAAGGGACTAGCGGGTCCGGAGGACGAGCAGTACTTC
TRBJ1-1,.,TRBV6-2/TRBV6-3,many,CASTKMESNTEAFF,TGTGCCAGCACTAAGATGGAATCAAACACTGAAGCTTTCTTT
TRBJ2-7,.,TRBV20-1,few,CSASRGGVEEQYF,TGCAGTGCTTCGAGAGGGGGAGTCGAGGAGCAGTACTTC
TRBJ2-1,.,TRBV5-1,few,CASSLMAERGHNEQFF,TGCGCCAGCAGCTTGATGGCGGAAAGGGGCCACAATGAGCAGTTCTTC
TRBJ2-2,.,TRBV7-8,.,CASSLGGGGSNTGELFF,TGTGCCAGCAGCTTAGGTGGCGGAGGCTCGAACACCGGGGAGCTGTTTTTT
TRBJ2-1,.,TRBV7-2,.,CASSSGETVNSEQFF,TGTGCCAGCAGCTCCGGCGAGACAGTTAATAGTGAGCAGTTCTTC
TRBJ2-2,TRBD2,TRBV7-6,many,CASSLGTSGDGELFF,TGTGCCAGCAGCTTAGGGACTAGCGGGGACGGGGAGCTGTTTTTT
TRBJ2-7,.,TRBV7-2,many,CASSLELSHTYEQYF,TGTGCCAGCAGCTTAGAACTGTCGCATACCTACGAGCAGTACTTC
TRBJ2-2,.,TRBV5-1,few,CASTLGTANTGELFF,TGCGCCAGCACTTTAGGGACGGCGAACACCGGGGAGCTGTTTTTT
TRBJ2-2,.,TRBV7-9,many,CASSFETPNTGELFF,TGTGCCAGCAGCTTCGAAACCCCGAACACCGGGGAGCTGTTTTTT
TRBJ2-1,.,TRBV20-1,many,CSALRAPAYNEQFF,TGCAGTGCCCTAAGGGCCCCAGCCTACAATGAGCAGTTCTTC
TRBJ2-2,TRBD2,TRBV11-2,few,CASSLDGRRNGELFF,TGTGCCAGCAGCTTAGACGGGAGGAGGAACGGGGAGCTGTTTTTT
TRBJ2-1,TRBD2,TRBV24-1,.,CATSDLGLAGTNEQFF,TGTGCCACCAGTGATTTGGGGCTAGCGGGTACGAATGAGCAGTTCTTC
TRBJ2-1,.,TRBV20-1,few,CSASDLEGARGEQFF,TGCAGTGCTAGCGATTTAGAGGGAGCGAGGGGGGAGCAGTTCTTC
TRBJ2-5,.,TRBV7-3,many,CASSSKDRKETQYF,TGTGCCAGCAGCTCTAAAGACAGGAAAGAGACCCAGTACTTC